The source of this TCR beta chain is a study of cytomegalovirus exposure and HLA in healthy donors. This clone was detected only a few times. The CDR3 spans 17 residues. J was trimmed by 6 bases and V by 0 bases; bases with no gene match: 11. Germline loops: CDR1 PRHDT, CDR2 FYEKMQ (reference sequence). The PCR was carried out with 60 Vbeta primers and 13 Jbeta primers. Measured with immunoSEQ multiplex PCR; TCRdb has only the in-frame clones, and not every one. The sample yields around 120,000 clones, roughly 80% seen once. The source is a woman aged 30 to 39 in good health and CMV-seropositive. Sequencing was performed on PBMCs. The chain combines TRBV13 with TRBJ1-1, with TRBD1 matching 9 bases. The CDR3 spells CASSLGADRGRWAEAFF. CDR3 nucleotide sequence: TGTGCCAGCAGCTTAGGCGCGGACAGGGGTAGATGGGCTGAAGCTTTCTTT.